This T cell receptor (beta chain) was captured in a study of blood T cells in healthy people across ages. The sample providers were healthy Caucasian people from Russia, aged roughly 6 to 100. A second about 7 to 11 cycle PCR used barcoded and J-beta primers. Each cDNA molecule, via a template-switch adaptor with 12 random nucleotides, was tagged. Each of the samples gave a minimum of 2.5 million paired-end reads that contained CDR3. TCRdb re-called the 5' RACE reads through MiXCR, storing one row per CDR3 protein. Of hundreds of thousands of distinct CDR3 sequences listed, roughly 24% were seen once; the top ten hold about 3%. Trimming removed 4 bases from V and 2 bases from J; junction bases left unmatched: 4. CDR1 is SGHTA and CDR2 is FQGNSA in the germline V gene. The CDR3 is 14 amino acids. Another study also made use of these data, one on T cells of mothers and their children. Turning to that study: Slightly higher but non-significant overlap marked related mother-child pairs versus unrelated pairs.

The receptor was isolated from a boy younger than 18 in good health. Sequences were obtained from blood. This chain joins TRBV7-2 and TRBJ1-2; 7 positions agree with TRBD1. The CDR3 is CASSSLTGNYGYTF. CDR3 DNA: TGTGCCAGCAGCTCCCTGACAGGGAACTATGGCTACACCTTC. Full variable domain (missing parts from reference TRBV7-2 and TRBJ1-2): GAGVSQSPSNKVTEKGKDVELRCDPISGHTALYWYRQSLGQGLEFLIYFQGNSAPDKSGLPSDRFSAERTGGSVSTLTIQRTQQEDSAVYLCASSSLTGNYGYTFGSGTRLTVV.